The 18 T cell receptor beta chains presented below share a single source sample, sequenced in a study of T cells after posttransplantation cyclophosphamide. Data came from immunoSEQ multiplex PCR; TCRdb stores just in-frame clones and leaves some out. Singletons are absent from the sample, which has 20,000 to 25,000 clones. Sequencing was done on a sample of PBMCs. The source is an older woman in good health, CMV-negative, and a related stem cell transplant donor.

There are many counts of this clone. The CDR3 protein is CASSSQPGGQFF. The CDR3 DNA follows: TGTGCCAGCAGCTCGCAACCAGGGGGGCAGTTCTTC. This rearrangement joins TRBV11-2 to TRBJ2-1; 7 bases line up with TRBD1. Germline CDR1 is SGHAT and CDR2 is FQNNGV. The CDR3 length is 12 residues. Unmatched junction bases numbered 6, after V lost 4 bases and J lost 12 bases.

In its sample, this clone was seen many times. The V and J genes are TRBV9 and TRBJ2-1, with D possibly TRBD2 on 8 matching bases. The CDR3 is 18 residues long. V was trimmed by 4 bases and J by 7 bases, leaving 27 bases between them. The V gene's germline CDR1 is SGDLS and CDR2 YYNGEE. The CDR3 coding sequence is TGTGCCAGCAGCTCAGGGGGAGGTCGGGGGGGTCGTGAGAATGAGCAGTTCTTC. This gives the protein CASSSGGGRGGRENEQFF.

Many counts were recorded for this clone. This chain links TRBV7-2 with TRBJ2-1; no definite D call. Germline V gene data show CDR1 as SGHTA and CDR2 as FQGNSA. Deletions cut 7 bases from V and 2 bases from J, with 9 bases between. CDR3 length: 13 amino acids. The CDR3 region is CASTMSTYNEQFF. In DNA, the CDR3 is TGTGCCAGCACCATGTCTACCTACAATGAGCAGTTCTTC.

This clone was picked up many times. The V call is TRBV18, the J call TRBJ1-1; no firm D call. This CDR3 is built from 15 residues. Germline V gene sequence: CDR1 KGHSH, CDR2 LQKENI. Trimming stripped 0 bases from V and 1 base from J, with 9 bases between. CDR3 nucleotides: TGTGCCAGCTCACCACCGGTCAGTAAGAACACTGAAGCTTTCTTT. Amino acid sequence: CASSPPVSKNTEAFF.

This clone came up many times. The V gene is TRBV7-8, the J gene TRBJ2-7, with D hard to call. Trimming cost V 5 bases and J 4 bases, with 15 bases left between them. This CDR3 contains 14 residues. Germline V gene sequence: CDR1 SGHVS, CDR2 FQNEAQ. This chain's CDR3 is CASSPLTAPYEQYF. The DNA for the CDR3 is TGTGCCAGCAGCCCCCTAACAGCTCCGTACGAGCAGTACTTC.

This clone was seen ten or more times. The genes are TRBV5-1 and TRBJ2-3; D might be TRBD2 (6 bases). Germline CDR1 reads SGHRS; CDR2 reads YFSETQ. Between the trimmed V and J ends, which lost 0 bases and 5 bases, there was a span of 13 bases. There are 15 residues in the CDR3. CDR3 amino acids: CASSLGDGREDTQYF. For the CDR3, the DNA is TGCGCCAGCAGCTTGGGGGACGGGAGAGAAGATACGCAGTATTTT.

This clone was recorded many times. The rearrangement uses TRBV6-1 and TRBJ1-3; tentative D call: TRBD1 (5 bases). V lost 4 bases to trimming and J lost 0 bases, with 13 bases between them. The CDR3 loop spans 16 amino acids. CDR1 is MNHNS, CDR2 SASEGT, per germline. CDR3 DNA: TGTGCCAGCAGTGTGGGACTGGGAAACTCTGGAAACACCATATATTTT. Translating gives CASSVGLGNSGNTIYF.

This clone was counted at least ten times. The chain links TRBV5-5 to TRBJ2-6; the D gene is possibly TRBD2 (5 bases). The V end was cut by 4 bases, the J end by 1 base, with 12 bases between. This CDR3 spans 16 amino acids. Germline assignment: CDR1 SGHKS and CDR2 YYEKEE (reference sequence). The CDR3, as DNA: TGTGCCAGCAGCCTTGGGGAGATATCTGGGGCCAACGTCCTGACTTTC. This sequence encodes CASSLGEISGANVLTF.

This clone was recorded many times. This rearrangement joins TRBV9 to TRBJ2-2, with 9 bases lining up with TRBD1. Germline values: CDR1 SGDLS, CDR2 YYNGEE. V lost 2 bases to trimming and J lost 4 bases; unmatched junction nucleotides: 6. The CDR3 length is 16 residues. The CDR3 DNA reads TGTGCCAGCAGCGTTAACAGGGGGCATGGCACCGGGGAGCTGTTTTTT. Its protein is CASSVNRGHGTGELFF.

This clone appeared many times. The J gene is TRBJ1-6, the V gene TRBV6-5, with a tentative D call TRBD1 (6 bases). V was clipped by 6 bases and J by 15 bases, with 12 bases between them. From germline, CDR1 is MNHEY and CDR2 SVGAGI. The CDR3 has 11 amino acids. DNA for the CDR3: TGTGCCAGCAGGCAGGGGACGAGCCTCCACTTT. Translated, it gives CASRQGTSLHF.

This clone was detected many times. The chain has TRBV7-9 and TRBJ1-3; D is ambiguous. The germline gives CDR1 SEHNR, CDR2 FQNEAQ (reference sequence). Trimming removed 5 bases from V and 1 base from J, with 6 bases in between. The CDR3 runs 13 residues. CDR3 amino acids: CASSEGSGNTIYF. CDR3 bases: TGTGCCAGCAGCGAGGGTTCTGGAAACACCATATATTTT.

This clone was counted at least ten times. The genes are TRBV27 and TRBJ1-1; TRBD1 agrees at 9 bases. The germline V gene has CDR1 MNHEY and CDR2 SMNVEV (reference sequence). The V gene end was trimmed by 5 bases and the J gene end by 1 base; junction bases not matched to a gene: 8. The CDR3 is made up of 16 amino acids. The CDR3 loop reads CASSTMMTGGNTEAFF. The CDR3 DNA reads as TGTGCCAGCAGTACAATGATGACAGGGGGGAACACTGAAGCTTTCTTT.

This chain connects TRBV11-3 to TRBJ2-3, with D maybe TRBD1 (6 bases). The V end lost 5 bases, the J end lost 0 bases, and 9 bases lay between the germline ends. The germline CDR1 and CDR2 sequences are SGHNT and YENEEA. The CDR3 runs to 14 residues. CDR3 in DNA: TGTGCCAGCAGCCGCAGGGGAAGCACAGATACGCAGTATTTT. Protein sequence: CASSRRGSTDTQYF. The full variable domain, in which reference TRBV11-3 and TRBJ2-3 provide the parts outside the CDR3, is EAGVVQSPRYKIIEKKQPVAFWCNPISGHNTLYWYLQNLGQGPELLIRYENEEAVDDSQLPKDRFSAERLKGVDSTLKIQPAELGDSAVYLCASSRRGSTDTQYFGPGTRLTVL.

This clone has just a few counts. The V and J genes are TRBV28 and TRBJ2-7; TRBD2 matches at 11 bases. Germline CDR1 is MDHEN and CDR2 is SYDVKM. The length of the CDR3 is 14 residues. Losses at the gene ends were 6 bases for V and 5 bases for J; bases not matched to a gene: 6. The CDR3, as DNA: TGTGCCAGCAGGATCATAGCGGGAGGGCACGAGCAGTACTTC. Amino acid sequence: CASRIIAGGHEQYF. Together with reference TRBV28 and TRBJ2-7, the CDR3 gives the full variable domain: DVKVTQSSRYLVKRTGEKVFLECVQDMDHENMFWYRQDPGLGLRLIYFSYDVKMKEKGDIPEGYSVSREKKERFSLILESASTNQTSMYLCASRIIAGGHEQYFGPGTRLTVT.

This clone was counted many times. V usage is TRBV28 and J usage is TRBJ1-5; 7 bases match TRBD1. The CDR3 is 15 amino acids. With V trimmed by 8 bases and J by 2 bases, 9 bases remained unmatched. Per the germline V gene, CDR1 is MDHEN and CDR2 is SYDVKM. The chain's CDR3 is CASAKGAWGNQPQHF. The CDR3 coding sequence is TGTGCCAGCGCCAAGGGGGCTTGGGGCAATCAGCCCCAGCATTTT.

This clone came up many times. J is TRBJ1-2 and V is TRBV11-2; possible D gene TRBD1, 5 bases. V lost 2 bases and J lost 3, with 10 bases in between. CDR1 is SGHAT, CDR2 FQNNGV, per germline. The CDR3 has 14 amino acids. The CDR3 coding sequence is TGTGCCAGCAGCTTAACTCAGGGTGACTATGGCTACACCTTC. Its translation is CASSLTQGDYGYTF.

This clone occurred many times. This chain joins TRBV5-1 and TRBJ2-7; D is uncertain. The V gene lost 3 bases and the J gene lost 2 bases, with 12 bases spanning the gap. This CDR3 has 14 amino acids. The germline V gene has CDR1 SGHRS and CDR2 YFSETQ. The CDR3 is CASSSGRRTYEQYF. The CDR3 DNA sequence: TGCGCCAGCAGCTCCGGCCGGCGGACCTACGAGCAGTACTTC.

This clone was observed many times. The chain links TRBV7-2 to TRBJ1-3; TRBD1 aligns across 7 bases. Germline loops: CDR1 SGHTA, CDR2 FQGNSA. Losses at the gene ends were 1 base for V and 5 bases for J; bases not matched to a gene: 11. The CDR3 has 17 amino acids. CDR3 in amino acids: CASSLDPSPGGRNTIYF. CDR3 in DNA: TGTGCCAGCAGCTTAGACCCTTCTCCAGGGGGACGAAACACCATATATTTT.